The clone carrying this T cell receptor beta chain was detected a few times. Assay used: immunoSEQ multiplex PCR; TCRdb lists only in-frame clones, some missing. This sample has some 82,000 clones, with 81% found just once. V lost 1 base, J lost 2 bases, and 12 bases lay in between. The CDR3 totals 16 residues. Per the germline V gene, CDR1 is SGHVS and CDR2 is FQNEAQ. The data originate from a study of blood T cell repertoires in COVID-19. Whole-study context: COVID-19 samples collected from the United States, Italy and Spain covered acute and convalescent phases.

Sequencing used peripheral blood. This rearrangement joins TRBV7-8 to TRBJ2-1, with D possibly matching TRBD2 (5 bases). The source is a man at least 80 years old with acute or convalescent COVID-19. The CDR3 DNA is TGTGCCAGCAGCTTAGGGGAGCTGACACCCTACAATGAGCAGTTCTTC. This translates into CASSLGELTPYNEQFF.